This T cell receptor beta chain emerged from a study of graft-versus-host responses after intestinal transplantation. This CDR3 is 15 amino acids long. Trimming took off 3 bases at V and 6 bases at J, with 15 bases between the two ends. The V gene's germline CDR1 is SGHTA and CDR2 FQGNSA. Assay: immunoSEQ multiplex PCR; the TCRdb copy retains only in-frame clones and omits some. The repertoire holds fewer than 90,000 clones, with about 95% as singletons. Only one count was recorded for this clone. Its antigen remains unidentified. This chain links TRBV7-2 with TRBJ2-1, with a weak D call TRBD1 (5 bases). Sequencing was performed on unstimulated CD4+ T cells sorted from spleen or lymph node cells, taken before transplant. The source is a human donor who was the organ donor for an intestinal transplant. As DNA, the CDR3 is TGTGCCAGCAGCTTCCGGACATTAGGGCCCAATGAGCAGTTCTTC. Amino acid sequence: CASSFRTLGPNEQFF. Drawing the rest from reference TRBV7-2 and TRBJ2-1, the complete variable domain is GAGVSQSPSNKVTEKGKDVELRCDPISGHTALYWYRQSLGQGLEFLIYFQGNSAPDKSGLPSDRFSAERTGGSVSTLTIQRTQQEDSAVYLCASSFRTLGPNEQFFGPGTRLTVL.